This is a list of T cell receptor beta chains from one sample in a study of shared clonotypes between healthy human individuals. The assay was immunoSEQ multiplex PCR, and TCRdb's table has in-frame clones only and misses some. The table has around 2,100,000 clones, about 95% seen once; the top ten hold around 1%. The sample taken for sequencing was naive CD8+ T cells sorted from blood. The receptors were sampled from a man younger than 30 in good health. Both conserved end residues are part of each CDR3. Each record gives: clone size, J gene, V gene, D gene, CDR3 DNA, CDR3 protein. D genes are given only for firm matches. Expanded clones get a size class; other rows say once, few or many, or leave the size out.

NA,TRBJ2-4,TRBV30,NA,TGTGCCTGGAGTCCGGGACCTCGGAGTTACGAAAACATTCAGTACTTC,CAWSPGPRSYENIQYF
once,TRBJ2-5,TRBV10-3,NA,TGTGCCATCAGTGAGGAGACAGAAGAGACCCAGTACTTC,CAISEETEETQYF
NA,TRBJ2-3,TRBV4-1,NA,TGCGCCAGCAGCCAGGAAGGGGGGGCGGGGGCTTACACAGATACGCAGTATTTT,CASSQEGGAGAYTDTQYF
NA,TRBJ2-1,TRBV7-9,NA,TGTGCCAGCAGCTTGGTCGTGGAGTGGGGCAATGAGCAGTTCTTC,CASSLVVEWGNEQFF
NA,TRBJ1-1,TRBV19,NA,TGTGCCAGTAAAACTTGGACATTGAACACTGAAGCTTTCTTT,CASKTWTLNTEAFF
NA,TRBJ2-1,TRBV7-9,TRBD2,TGTGCCAGCAGCTTAACGACTAGCGGGAGGAGTTTCCATGAGCAGTTCTTC,CASSLTTSGRSFHEQFF
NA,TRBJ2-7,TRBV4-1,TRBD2,TGCGCCAGCAGCCAAGAACTAGCGGGGAGGTACGAGCAGTACTTC,CASSQELAGRYEQYF
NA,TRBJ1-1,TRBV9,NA,TGTGCCAGCAGCGTAGGTGGAGGGGACACTGAAGCTTTCTTT,CASSVGGGDTEAFF
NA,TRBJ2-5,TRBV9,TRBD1,TGCGCCAGCAGTCCCCAAGGGGACAGACAAGAGACCCAGTACTTC,CASSPQGDRQETQYF
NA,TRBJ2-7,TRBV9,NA,TGTGCCAGCAGCGCCTTACAGGGCTACGAGCAGTACTTC,CASSALQGYEQYF
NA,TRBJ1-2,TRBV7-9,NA,TGTGCCATTGTACCGGGACTGGGCTACACCTTC,CAIVPGLGYTF
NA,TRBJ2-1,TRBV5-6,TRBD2,TGTGCCAGCAGCTTAACAGCGGGACCGAATGAGCAGTTCTTC,CASSLTAGPNEQFF
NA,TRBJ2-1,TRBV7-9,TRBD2,TGTGCCAGCAGCTTACCCCTAGCGGGGGGGCCATCCTACAATGAGCAGTTCTTC,CASSLPLAGGPSYNEQFF
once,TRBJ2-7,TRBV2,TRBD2,TGTGCCAGCAGTGGAGCTAGCGGGTACTCCTACGAGCAGTACTTC,CASSGASGYSYEQYF
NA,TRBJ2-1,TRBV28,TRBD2,TGTGCCAGCAGTTTAGGTGTGCGGGGGGGCGATGAGCAGTTCTTC,CASSLGVRGGDEQFF
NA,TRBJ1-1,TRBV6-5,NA,TGTGCCAGCAGTTCAACGACCGATATGGAAGCTTTCTTT,CASSSTTDMEAFF
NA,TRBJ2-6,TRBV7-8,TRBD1,TGTGCCAGCAGGGCAACAGGGGGCTCCGGGGCCAACGTCCTGACTTTC,CASRATGGSGANVLTF
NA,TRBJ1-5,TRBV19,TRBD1,TGTGCCAGTAGTCCCAGGACAGGTCGACAGCCCCAGCATTTT,CASSPRTGRQPQHF
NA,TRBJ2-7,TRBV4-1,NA,TGCGCCATTCAACGGGAATCGGGCGAGCAGTACTTC,CAIQRESGEQYF
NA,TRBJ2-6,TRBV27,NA,TGTGCCAGCAGTTTAGGAACAGGTACCTCTGGGGCCAACGTCCTGACTTTC,CASSLGTGTSGANVLTF
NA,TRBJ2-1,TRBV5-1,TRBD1,TGCGCCAGCAGCTCGAGAGACAGGGACTACAATGAGCAGTTCTTC,CASSSRDRDYNEQFF
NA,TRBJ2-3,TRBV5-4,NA,TGTGCCAGCAGCTCGGTCCCGGAGGAGGGGGCAGATACGCAGTATTTT,CASSSVPEEGADTQYF
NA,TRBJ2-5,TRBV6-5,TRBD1,TGTGCCAGCAGCCCAACTGGGACAGAAGAGACCCAGTACTTC,CASSPTGTEETQYF
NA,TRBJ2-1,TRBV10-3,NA,TGTGCCATCAGTGAGTCGAATGGAGGGAGCTCCTACAATGAGCAGTTCTTC,CAISESNGGSSYNEQFF
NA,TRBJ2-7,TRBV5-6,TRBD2,TGTGCCAGCAGCTTGGACCTAGCGGCCTACGAGCAGTACTTC,CASSLDLAAYEQYF
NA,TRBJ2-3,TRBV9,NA,TGTGCCAGCAGCGACTTGACAGATACGCAGTATTTT,CASSDLTDTQYF
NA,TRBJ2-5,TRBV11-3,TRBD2,TGTGCCAGCAGCCAGAGCCGTGGTAGCGGGTGGCAGCAAGAGACCCAGTACTTC,CASSQSRGSGWQQETQYF
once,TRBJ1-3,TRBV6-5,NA,TGTGCCAGCAGTTTGGCGGGCATGGGTGGAAACACCATATATTTT,CASSLAGMGGNTIYF